This TCR beta chain originates from a study of neoadjuvant nivolumab and ipilimumab in lung cancer. This clone was found a few times. Measured with immunoSEQ multiplex PCR; TCRdb has only the in-frame clones, and not every one. This sample has about 18,000 clones, with 75% to 85% found just once. V trimming: 9 bases; J trimming: 4 bases; junction bases outside the gene matches: 12. There are 15 residues in the CDR3. CDR1 and CDR2 (germline): LNHDA, SQIVND (reference sequence). This chain uses TRBV19 with TRBJ1-1; 9 bases are shared with TRBD1. This sample comprised tumor tissue, obtained after neoadjuvant nivolumab, alone or with ipilimumab, at or shortly before surgery. The sequence came from an adult with non-small cell lung cancer. CDR3 bases: TGTGCCAGCCGGGACAGGGCCGACTACGGCACTGAAGCTTTCTTT. Translation gives CASRDRADYGTEAFF.